The clone carrying this T cell receptor beta chain was counted at least ten times. Antigen: not known. TCRdb used MiXCR to reprocess the 5' RACE reads, holding one entry per CDR3 protein. The repertoire holds 400,000 to 650,000 distinct CDR3 sequences, with 21% as singletons. This CDR3 contains 13 residues. CDR1 MRHNA and CDR2 SNTAGT come from the germline V gene. V lost 6 bases to trimming and J lost 2 bases, with 7 bases between them. The data stem from a study of T cells after yellow fever vaccination. General study findings and limits: Post-booster reappearance was seen for most primary-vaccination clones (just under 97% CD4, 80% to 90% CD8). Contamination of FACS-sorted repertoires by abundant clonotypes from the bulk population could occur. Only a minor proportion of clonotypes was detected across both CD4 and CD8 compartments.

This clonotype was obtained from a man younger than 35 who received the YFV17D yellow fever vaccine. The chain carries TRBV6-4 and TRBJ2-2; D unclear. Sequenced material: PBMCs, taken approximately 22 days after the first yellow fever vaccination. This CDR3 is CASSLDNTGELFF. CDR3 coding DNA: TGTGCCAGCAGCCTAGACAACACCGGGGAGCTGTTTTTT.